These 32 T cell receptor beta chains originate from one sample sequenced in a study of T cells in women clearing cervical HPV infection. Repertoires were generated with immunoSEQ multiplex PCR, while TCRdb's copy carries only in-frame clones and drops some. Listed are around 48,000 clones; about 1.5% falls within the top ten. Sequenced: blood buffy coat. The receptors originated from a woman aged 18-70 years with a cervical HPV16 infection that either progressed to CIN3+ or cleared (not recorded which).

Comment on this clone: The observed sequence ends 3 residues before the CDR3 terminus, with the missing tail filled in from the germline J gene. V usage is TRBV15 and J usage is TRBJ1-3, with D tentatively TRBD1 (6 bases). V lost 3 bases and J 0 bases, leaving 9 bases between the germline ends. This CDR3 region has 15 residues. The germline V gene has CDR1 LNHNV and CDR2 YYDKDF (reference sequence). CDR3 in amino acids: CATSSRRGSGNTIYF. CDR3 DNA, as far as it was read: TGTGCCACCAGCAGCCGCAGGGGCTCTGGAAACACC.

Regarding this clone: The CDR3 is cut off 3 residues early in the read; its end comes from the germline J gene. This chain uses TRBV18 with TRBJ2-2, with 7 positions matching TRBD2. The germline V gene encodes CDR1 KGHSH and CDR2 LQKENI. V trimming: 4 bases; J trimming: 3 bases; junction bases outside the gene matches: 11. The CDR3 is made up of 17 amino acids. CDR3 DNA, as far as it was read: TGTGCCAGCTCACTGAGTAGCGGGCCCATAGACACCGGGGAG. It encodes CASSLSSGPIDTGE. The whole CDR3 is CASSLSSGPIDTGELFF.

Concerning this clone itself: The CDR3 extends 3 residues past the end of the read, so its final part is completed from the germline J gene. The chain joins TRBV5-1 to TRBJ2-6, with D unresolved. V dropped 1 base and J dropped 1 base, with 6 bases sitting between them. This CDR3 contains 15 residues. Germline values: CDR1 SGHRS, CDR2 YFSETQ. The covered CDR3 bases are TGCGCCAGCAGCTTGTTGTCATCTGGGGCCAACGTC. This sequence encodes CASSLLSSGANV. The full CDR3 sequence reads CASSLLSSGANVLTF.

Of note for this clone: The sequenced fragment ends 3 residues before the CDR3 boundary, so the rest is inferred from the germline J gene. The chain joins TRBV6-4 to TRBJ1-4, with D perhaps TRBD1 (6 bases). This CDR3 contains 16 residues. Germline V lookup: CDR1 MRHNA, CDR2 SNTAGT. V was clipped by 6 bases and J by 3 bases, with 17 bases between them. The CDR3: CASRQKGEGANEKLFF. Incomplete CDR3 DNA: TGTGCCAGCAGGCAAAAAGGGGAGGGGGCTAATGAAAAA.

Note on this clone: The missing CDR3 end, 3 residues past where the read stops, is filled in from the germline J gene. The chain is built from TRBV6-4 and TRBJ2-2; possibly TRBD2 for D (6 bases). CDR1 is MRHNA and CDR2 is SNTAGT in the germline V gene. Trimming shortened V by 6 bases and J by 5 bases, and 10 bases separated the two germline ends. CDR3 length: 13 residues. The CDR3 here is CASSGGVTGELFF. CDR3 DNA, as far as it was read: TGTGCCAGCAGCGGAGGGGTTACCGGGGAG.

A note on this clone: The read comes to an end 3 residues before the CDR3 does, leaving the germline J gene to fill in the end. At the DNA level, this CDR3 is encoded by other sequences in the same sample as well. This sequence joins TRBV7-2 and TRBJ1-2; 9 positions agree with TRBD1. V dropped 5 bases and J dropped 3; count of bases not matched to a gene: 4. From germline, CDR1 is SGHTA and CDR2 FQGNSA. The CDR3 runs 14 residues. The CDR3 region is CASSPGQGDYGYTF. The sequenced CDR3 bases are TGTGCCAGCAGCCCGGGACAGGGAGACTATGGC.

Comments on this clone: The CDR3 is cut off 3 residues early in the read; its end comes from the germline J gene. The chain carries TRBV2 and TRBJ2-3; D gene ambiguous. The V gene's germline CDR1 is SNHLY and CDR2 FYNNEI. CDR3 size: 11 residues. Trimming took 4 bases from V and 4 from J, leaving 3 bases between them. Here the CDR3 reads CASSAADTQYF. Partial CDR3 DNA: TGTGCCAGCAGTGCGGCAGATACG.

Turning to this clone: The read falls 3 residues short of the CDR3 end, and the missing part is taken from the germline J gene. The rearrangement joins TRBV7-3 to TRBJ1-4; D is possibly TRBD1 (6 bases). This CDR3 contains 15 residues. Trimming pared 2 bases from V and 8 bases from J, leaving 15 bases between. Looked up from germline, CDR1 is SGHTA and CDR2 is FQGTGA. CDR3 sequence reads: CASSLVRGRREKLFF. The sequenced part of the CDR3 DNA is TGTGCCAGCAGCTTAGTCAGGGGACGAAGGGAAAAA.

With regard to this clone: The CDR3 is cut off 3 residues early in the read; its end comes from the germline J gene. The rearrangement links TRBV28 to TRBJ1-2; weak D call: TRBD1 (5 bases). This CDR3 spans 13 amino acids. Germline lookup yields CDR1 MDHEN and CDR2 SYDVKM. V was shortened by 8 bases and J by 5 bases, with 15 bases between the two germline ends. CDR3 bases read: TGTGCCAGCCGAGACAGACCTTTTTATGGC. This encodes CASRDRPFYG. The entire CDR3 protein reads CASRDRPFYGYTF.

About this clone itself: The read ends 3 residues before the CDR3 terminus; that terminus is restored from the germline J gene. The rearrangement joins TRBV6-4 to TRBJ1-2; D is perhaps TRBD1 (6 bases). This CDR3 has 12 amino acids. Germline V gene lookup returns CDR1 MRHNA and CDR2 SNTAGT. The DNA read from the CDR3 is TGTGCCAGCAGTGCCACAGGGTCCGGC. Encoded protein: CASSATGSG. The whole CDR3 protein reads CASSATGSGYTF.

A word on this clone: The read ends 3 residues early relative to the CDR3; the germline J gene fills the gap. V usage is TRBV20-1 and J usage is TRBJ2-5; 9 bases are shared with TRBD2. Germline V gene data show CDR1 as DFQATT and CDR2 as SNEGSKA (reference sequence). With V trimmed by 5 bases and J by 4 bases, 8 bases remained unmatched. The CDR3 sequence is 14 residues long. This chain's CDR3 is CSARLAERRETQYF. The covered CDR3 bases are TGCAGTGCTCGACTAGCGGAGCGGAGAGAGACC.

A note on this clone: The read ends 3 residues shy of where the CDR3 ends; the end is completed using the germline J gene. The chain carries TRBV12-3 or TRBV12-4 and TRBJ1-2; 7 bases line up with TRBD1. This CDR3 comprises 12 residues. The sequenced part of the CDR3 DNA is TGTGCCAGCAGTAACAGGGGTTTCGGC. Residues: CASSNRGFG. The CDR3 in its entirety is CASSNRGFGYTF.

Concerning this clone itself: The read terminates 3 residues ahead of where the CDR3 ends, so the germline J gene completes it. The rearrangement uses TRBV5-6 and TRBJ1-4; D uncertain. V lost 3 bases and J 5 bases, leaving 2 bases between the germline ends. Germline V gene sequence: CDR1 SGHDT, CDR2 YYEEEE. There are 11 residues in the CDR3. CDR3 bases read: TGTGCCAGCAGCTCAAATGAAAAA. It translates to CASSSNEK. The full CDR3 reads CASSSNEKLFF.

With respect to this clone: The DNA ends 3 residues before the CDR3 does, and the rest of the CDR3 is filled in from the germline J gene. V and J are TRBV6-4 and TRBJ2-7, with TRBD2 matching 8 bases. The CDR3 runs 15 residues. J was trimmed by 5 bases and V by 5 bases; bases with no gene match: 11. CDR1 and CDR2 from the germline V gene are MRHNA and SNTAGT. CDR3 residues: CASSLTGTRYDEQYF. The DNA read from the CDR3 is TGTGCCAGCAGTCTTACCGGGACTAGGTATGACGAG.

Concerning this clone: The CDR3 extends 3 residues past the end of the read, so its final part is completed from the germline J gene. The chain uses TRBV20-1 and TRBJ1-1; TRBD1 matches 11 bases. The CDR3 is 11 amino acids. Germline V gene sequence: CDR1 DFQATT, CDR2 SNEGSKA (reference sequence). This CDR3 is CSASGTGGAFF. The CDR3 DNA, read in part, is TGCAGTGCTAGCGGGACAGGGGGA.

Concerning this clone: The read terminates 3 residues ahead of where the CDR3 ends, so the germline J gene completes it. The chain has TRBV27 and TRBJ2-7; 9 positions match TRBD1. With V trimmed by 5 bases and J by 2 bases, 4 bases remained unmatched. Germline CDR1 MNHEY, CDR2 SMNVEV (reference sequence). The CDR3 runs 14 residues. The sequenced CDR3 bases are TGTGCCAGCAGTCACCGACAGGGGGCCTACGAG. This encodes CASSHRQGAYE. The full-length CDR3 reads as CASSHRQGAYEQYF.

Note on this clone: The read ends 3 residues before the CDR3 terminus; that terminus is restored from the germline J gene. This rearrangement joins TRBV10-3 to TRBJ2-3; 7 positions match TRBD2. Germline values: CDR1 ENHRY, CDR2 SYGVKD. The CDR3 sequence is 15 residues long. J lost 0 bases, V lost 4 bases, and 4 bases had no gene match. The CDR3 DNA, read in part, is TGTGCCATCAGTGTGGGGGGGATGAGCACAGATACG. Protein sequence: CAISVGGMSTDT. The whole CDR3 reads CAISVGGMSTDTQYF.

As concerns this clone: Coverage ceases 3 residues before the CDR3 finishes, and the germline J gene fills in the end. The chain couples TRBV27 to TRBJ1-2; no reliable D call. V lost 3 bases and J lost 4, with 9 bases in between. CDR1 and CDR2 from the germline V gene are MNHEY and SMNVEV (reference sequence). The CDR3 runs to 13 residues. CDR3 loop: CASSFSFPYGYTF. The part of the CDR3 DNA that was read is TGTGCCAGCAGTTTTTCCTTTCCCTATGGC.

CDR3 loop: CSASPSPGSYEQYF. CDR3 bases read: TGCAGTGCTAGTCCCAGCCCCGGGTCCTACGAG. The chain joins TRBV20-1 to TRBJ2-7; D ambiguous. The read falls 3 residues short of the CDR3 end, and the missing part is taken from the germline J gene. The length of the CDR3 is 14 residues. V was shortened by 3 bases and J by 1 base, with 13 bases between the two germline ends. Germline V CDR1 and CDR2: DFQATT, SNEGSKA (reference sequence).

A note on this clone: The sequence runs out 3 residues before the end of the CDR3; the remainder is reconstructed from the germline J gene. The chain recombines TRBV10-3 with TRBJ2-1, with 7 bases identical to TRBD2. V dropped 5 bases and J dropped 3; count of bases not matched to a gene: 4. Germline values: CDR1 ENHRY, CDR2 SYGVKD. The CDR3 contains 14 residues. CDR3 DNA, as far as it was read: TGTGCCATCAGTTCCGGGACTAACTACAATGAG. Residues: CAISSGTNYNE. Given in full, the CDR3 is CAISSGTNYNEQFF.

About this clone: The CDR3 end falls 3 residues outside the read, so it is completed with the germline J gene. The genes are TRBV19 and TRBJ2-1; D is possibly TRBD2 (6 bases). V lost 7 bases and J 7 bases, leaving 17 bases between the germline ends. Per germline, CDR1 LNHDA and CDR2 SQIVND (reference sequence). The CDR3 runs 14 residues. The sequenced part of the CDR3 DNA is TGTGCCAGTACGAGGGTGCCGGGGGTGAATGAG. This translates into CASTRVPGVNE. The entire CDR3 is CASTRVPGVNEQFF.

Note on this clone: The CDR3 end lies 3 residues beyond the end of the read and is filled in from the germline J gene. The chain carries TRBV7-9 and TRBJ2-3; the match to TRBD1 covers 7 bases. The trim removed 5 bases at V and 0 bases at J, leaving 5 bases unmatched. The CDR3 runs 15 residues. Germline lookup yields CDR1 SEHNR and CDR2 FQNEAQ (reference sequence). The DNA read from the CDR3 is TGTGCCAGCAGCCCCGGGACAGACAGCACAGATACG. Translated: CASSPGTDSTDT. The full CDR3 protein reads CASSPGTDSTDTQYF.

As concerns this clone: The read ends 3 residues early relative to the CDR3; the germline J gene fills the gap. This chain uses TRBV20-1 with TRBJ1-6; D unresolved. Per germline, CDR1 DFQATT and CDR2 SNEGSKA (reference sequence). CDR3 length: 13 residues. Trimming took off 3 bases at V and 5 bases at J, with 8 bases between the two ends. The sequenced CDR3 bases are TGCAGTGCTAGCCGACAAAATAATTCACCC. Amino acids: CSASRQNNSP. Given in full, the CDR3 is CSASRQNNSPLHF.

Remarks on this clone: The CDR3 goes on 3 residues after the read ends, and that part is filled in from the germline J gene. The chain has TRBV10-3 and TRBJ1-2; weak D call: TRBD1 (6 bases). The CDR3 runs to 13 residues. The germline gives CDR1 ENHRY, CDR2 SYGVKD. V was cut by 2 bases and J by 5 bases, with 9 bases left in between. The sequenced CDR3 bases are TGTGCCATCAGTGAGGGGCAGGGGTATGGC. It encodes CAISEGQGYG. The whole CDR3 sequence is CAISEGQGYGYTF.

This chain's CDR3 is CASSQQGARTEAFF. The CDR3 bases that were read are TGTGCCAGCAGTCAACAGGGGGCTCGGACTGAA. J is TRBJ1-1 and V is TRBV14; 9 bases line up with TRBD1. The DNA ends 3 residues before the CDR3 does, and the rest of the CDR3 is filled in from the germline J gene. This CDR3 contains 14 residues. After removal of 6 bases from V and 5 bases from J, the junction contained 7 bases not matched to a gene. Germline lookup yields CDR1 SGHDN and CDR2 FVKESK.

Concerning this clone itself: The read ends 3 residues before the CDR3 terminus; that terminus is restored from the germline J gene. The chain is built from TRBV19 and TRBJ1-1, with TRBD1 identical over 7 bases. The CDR3 runs 13 residues. Trimming removed 2 bases from V and 3 bases from J; junction bases left unmatched: 0. Germline CDR1 is LNHDA and CDR2 is SQIVND (reference sequence). The CDR3 loop is CASSITGDTEAFF. The CDR3 bases that were read are TGTGCCAGTAGTATAACAGGGGACACTGAA.

On this clone itself: From the germline J gene comes the end of the CDR3, since the read stops 3 residues before it. The chain has TRBV11-2 and TRBJ1-2; D possibly corresponds to TRBD1 (6 bases). V was shortened by 5 bases and J by 5 bases, with 15 bases between the two germline ends. The germline CDR1 and CDR2 sequences are SGHAT and FQNNGV. This CDR3 is built from 14 residues. Incomplete CDR3 DNA: TGTGCCAGCAGCCCAGGGGACCGCAAATATGGC. This encodes CASSPGDRKYG. The whole CDR3 is CASSPGDRKYGYTF.

As for this clone: The CDR3 end is not reached by the read, which stops 3 residues before it; the germline J gene fills it in. The chain couples TRBV20-1 to TRBJ1-1; no reliable D call. CDR1 is DFQATT, CDR2 SNEGSKA, per germline (reference sequence). The V end was cut by 1 base, the J end by 7 bases, with 13 bases between. This CDR3 has 13 residues. The DNA read from the CDR3 is TGCAGTGCTAGAGGGCCGACCCAGGATGAA. It codes for CSARGPTQDE. The whole CDR3 sequence is CSARGPTQDEAFF.

Comments on this clone: Read sequence stops 3 residues before the CDR3 end, and the germline J gene provides the missing end. This rearrangement joins TRBV23-1 to TRBJ2-7, with a tentative D call TRBD1 (5 bases). TRBV23-1 is identified as an open reading frame with a role that is uncertain. V lost 3 bases to trimming and J lost 4 bases, with 10 bases between them. The CDR3 loop spans 13 amino acids. The covered CDR3 bases are TGCGCCAGCAGTCACCCAACAGGTTACGAG. Translated: CASSHPTGYE. From start to end, the CDR3 is CASSHPTGYEQYF.

About this clone itself: The read ends 3 residues before the CDR3 terminus; that terminus is restored from the germline J gene. The rearrangement uses TRBV11-2 and TRBJ2-7; the match to TRBD1 covers 7 bases. Germline loops: CDR1 SGHAT, CDR2 FQNNGV. Trimming took 5 bases from V and 3 from J; bases not matched to a gene: 10. This CDR3 spans 15 amino acids. The part of the CDR3 DNA that was read is TGTGCCAGCAGCCACTTCCGACAGGGTCGCTACGAG. It codes for CASSHFRQGRYE. The whole CDR3 reads CASSHFRQGRYEQYF.

On this clone itself: The read is 3 residues too short to cover the CDR3 end, so that end is filled in from the germline J gene. The V gene is TRBV5-4, the J gene TRBJ2-7; maybe TRBD1 (5 bases). This CDR3 spans 13 amino acids. CDR1 and CDR2 (germline): SGHNT, YYREEE (reference sequence). The germline V and J ends were trimmed by 0 bases and 6 bases, with 10 bases remaining between them. The CDR3: CASSLDTGTEQYF. The covered CDR3 bases are TGTGCCAGCAGCTTGGATACAGGAACCGAG.

Turning to this clone: The observed sequence ends 3 residues before the CDR3 terminus, with the missing tail filled in from the germline J gene. This rearrangement joins TRBV20-1 to TRBJ2-7, with 10 bases that match TRBD1. Trimming at V came to 7 bases and at J to 5 bases, leaving 5 bases not matched to a gene. The length of the CDR3 is 12 residues. CDR1 is DFQATT, CDR2 SNEGSKA, per germline (reference sequence). The CDR3: CSEGQGSHEQYF. The DNA read from the CDR3 is TGCAGTGAGGGACAGGGGTCCCACGAG.